A selection of T cell receptor beta chains follows, all from one sample in a study of CD8 T cells in Susac syndrome. TCRdb redid the calling of the immunoSEQ multiplex PCR reads with MiXCR, one entry per CDR3 protein. The table includes 350,000 to 550,000 distinct CDR3 sequences, 85% to 90% detected once. Sequenced: CD8+ T cells from PBMCs. The receptors were gathered from a human donor with multiple sclerosis. Both conserved end residues are part of each CDR3. The D gene is left open where the match is weak. Clone size is given for some rows only: seen once, a few or many times, or a class if the clone is expanded.

>TRBV11-2|12|TRBJ1-1|NA|NA
TGTGCCAGCAGCTTTCGATGGGATGAAGCTTTCTTT
CASSFRWDEAFF
>TRBV20-1|15|TRBJ2-2|NA|once
TGCAGTGCTAGAGTTCTGGGGCGAGAAACCGGGGAGCTGTTTTTT
CSARVLGRETGELFF
>TRBV20-1|15|TRBJ2-1|NA|NA
TGCAGTGCTAATCTAGGAGACTTCTCCTACAATGAGCAGTTCTTC
CSANLGDFSYNEQFF
>TRBV29-1|12|TRBJ1-1|NA|once
TGCAGCGTTGGGGGGATGGGCACTGAAGCTTTCTTT
CSVGGMGTEAFF
>TRBV7-9|14|TRBJ2-7|NA|NA
TGTGCCAGCAGCTTAAGCCCAGCGGCCTACGAGCAGTACTTC
CASSLSPAAYEQYF
>TRBV9|16|TRBJ2-3|NA|NA
TGTGCCAGCAGCTCAATTGGGTCCGCGATTGCAGATACGCAGTATTTT
CASSSIGSAIADTQYF
>TRBV7-9|11|TRBJ2-7|NA|NA
TGTGCCAGCATTGGACCCTACGAGCAGTACTTC
CASIGPYEQYF
>TRBV6-5|16|TRBJ1-4|NA|NA
TGTGCCAGCAGTTACTCCACCGGGCCCACCAGCGAGAAACTGTTTTTT
CASSYSTGPTSEKLFF
>TRBV5-6|14|TRBJ2-7|TRBD1|NA
TGTGCCAGCAGCGGAGGGACAGGGGAAAGTCAGCAGTACTTC
CASSGGTGESQQYF
>TRBV5-1|16|TRBJ1-5|NA|once
TGCGCCAGCAGCTTGGATCTTCGGGGGGAGAATCAGCCCCAGCATTTT
CASSLDLRGENQPQHF
>TRBV23-1|14|TRBJ2-2|NA|NA
TGCGCCAGCCCAGCGGGTGGCGACACCGGGGAGCTGTTTTTT
CASPAGGDTGELFF
>TRBV27|12|TRBJ2-6|NA|NA
TGTGCCAGCAGTCCTGGGATCAACGTCCTGACTTTC
CASSPGINVLTF
>TRBV12-3/TRBV12-4|13|TRBJ2-5|NA|NA
TGTGCCAGCAGTTTTCCGGGGACGGAGACCCAGTACTTC
CASSFPGTETQYF
>TRBV28|12|TRBJ1-1|NA|NA
TGTGCCAGTTGTAATCTTGGCACTGAAGCTTTCTTT
CASCNLGTEAFF
>TRBV7-9|14|TRBJ2-2|NA|NA
TGTGCCAGCAGCCTAATAGAGAACACCGGGGAGCTGTTTTTT
CASSLIENTGELFF
>TRBV15|14|TRBJ2-1|TRBD1|NA
TGTGCCACCAGCACAGGGACAGGCTACAATGAGCAGTTCTTC
CATSTGTGYNEQFF
>TRBV6-4|15|TRBJ2-3|TRBD1|NA
TGTGCCAGCAGTGAAGGGGACAGCCCCACAGATACGCAGTATTTT
CASSEGDSPTDTQYF
>TRBV27|14|TRBJ2-2|NA|NA
TGTGCCAGCAGTTTCGGAGGGTCCGCCGGGGAGCTGTTTTTT
CASSFGGSAGELFF
>TRBV10-1|16|TRBJ2-2|NA|NA
TGCGCCAGCAGTGAGTCTATCCATTCGAACACCGGGGAGCTGTTTTTT
CASSESIHSNTGELFF
>TRBV29-1|9|TRBJ1-1|NA|once
TGCAGCGTCTATCCAGGAGTTTTCTTT
CSVYPGVFF
>TRBV18|17|TRBJ2-1|NA|NA
TGTGCCAGCTCACCACCAGTCAGGGACCTCCATGGGAATGAGCAGTTCTTC
CASSPPVRDLHGNEQFF
>TRBV5-1|15|TRBJ2-3|TRBD2|few
TGCGCCAGCAATAAAGGACTAGCGGACACAGATACGCAGTATTTT
CASNKGLADTDTQYF
>TRBV4-1|14|TRBJ1-1|TRBD1|NA
TGCGCCAGCAGCCAAGGGACAGGGGGCTGGGAAGCTTTCTTT
CASSQGTGGWEAFF
>TRBV6-2/TRBV6-3|13|TRBJ2-7|NA|NA
TGTGCCAGCAGTTCGTTAGCGGTCTACGAGCAGTACTTC
CASSSLAVYEQYF
>TRBV6-5|13|TRBJ2-7|NA|NA
TGTGCCAGCAGTTACTCGAGCGGCACCGAGCAGTACTTC
CASSYSSGTEQYF
>TRBV4-1|14|TRBJ1-1|TRBD1|NA
TGCGCCAGCAGCCGATGGACAGGGGAAACTGAAGCTTTCTTT
CASSRWTGETEAFF